Presented here are 2 T cell receptor beta chains from one specimen sequenced in a study of blood T cells in healthy people across ages (dated by TCRdb to the mid-2010s). To prepare the library, 5' RACE was applied. The sample was run on an Illumina HiSeq 2500. The second PCR ran for about 6 to 12 cycles and used a J-beta primer mix along with a sample-barcoded 5' primer. The public reads were run again by TCRdb, first through fastp at Q25 and then through MiXCR, and only productive beta chains were kept. Every CDR3 protein is listed once, alongside the most common genes and DNA of its rows. The sample yields hundreds of thousands of distinct CDR3 sequences; less than 45% were counted once. The top ten clones comprise 25% to 35% of the sample. Sequencing used blood. Every receptor here comes from an elderly man in good health.

This clonotype has more than one count but fewer than ten. The chain employs TRBV14 and TRBJ1-1; D not resolved. V lost 3 bases and J 5 bases, leaving 10 bases between the germline ends. The germline V gene has CDR1 SGHDN and CDR2 FVKESK. The CDR3 sequence is 13 residues long. The DNA of the CDR3 is TGTGCCAGCAGCCAGTTGGGGTGGACTGAAGCTTTCTTT. Translating gives CASSQLGWTEAFF.

The J gene is TRBJ2-7, the V gene TRBV3-1; D is unresolved. The V gene's germline CDR1 is LGHDT and CDR2 YNNKEL (reference sequence). The germline V and J ends were trimmed by 1 base and 5 bases, with 18 bases remaining between them. CDR3 length equals 16 residues. The CDR3 region is CASSQVWSPRADEQYF. CDR3 bases: TGTGCCAGCAGCCAAGTTTGGTCTCCCCGAGCTGACGAGCAGTACTTC.